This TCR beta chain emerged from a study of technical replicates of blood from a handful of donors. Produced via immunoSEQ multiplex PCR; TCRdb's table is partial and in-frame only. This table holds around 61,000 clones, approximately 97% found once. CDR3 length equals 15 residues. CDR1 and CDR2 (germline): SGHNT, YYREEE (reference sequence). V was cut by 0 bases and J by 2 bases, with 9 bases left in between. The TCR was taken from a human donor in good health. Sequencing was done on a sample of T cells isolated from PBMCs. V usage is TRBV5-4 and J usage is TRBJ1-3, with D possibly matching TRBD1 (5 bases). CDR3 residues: CASSLGQITGNTIYF. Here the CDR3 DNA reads TGTGCCAGCAGCTTGGGACAGATCACTGGAAACACCATATATTTT.